The rows below give T cell receptor beta chains drawn from one sample of a study of blood T cell repertoires in COVID-19. TCRdb keeps only in-frame clones here, not all; method: immunoSEQ multiplex PCR. The table includes roughly 74,000 clones, 70% to 90% detected once. Input material: peripheral blood. These receptors all stem from a man in his 70s with active or convalescent COVID-19. Each CDR3 is given without its conserved first and last residue. Each record gives: J gene, V gene, CDR3 protein.

TRBJ1-1 | TRBV4-1 | ASSQANPVGNTEAF
TRBJ2-5 | TRBV9 | ASSALTSGQETQY
TRBJ2-5 | TRBV11-2 | ASSLGRRGLETQY
TRBJ1-2 | TRBV5-3 | ARSLAGTANYGYT
TRBJ1-1 | TRBV6-5 | ASNTDRGSAEAF
TRBJ2-2 | TRBV2 | ASRTWTGELF
TRBJ2-3 | TRBV7-3 | ASSYGLAGVDTQY
TRBJ1-5 | TRBV27 | ASSSGTGHPPQH
TRBJ1-2 | TRBV12-3/TRBV12-4 | ASSLVEEGYT
TRBJ2-1 | TRBV5-1 | ASSSEGQGAGNEQF
TRBJ2-1 | TRBV2 | ATCGGAVYNEQF